These 18 T cell receptor beta chains were all obtained from the same sample, sequenced in a study of shared clonotypes between healthy human individuals. Only in-frame clones appear in the TCRdb table, and some are missing; sequencing was by immunoSEQ multiplex PCR. The sample yields 2 million to 3 million clones, approximately 94% seen once. The source material was naive CD4+ T cells from PBMCs. Subset given: CD45RA+ positively selected. All receptors come from a man younger than 35 in good health. Some clones in this sample may be carry-over from other donors' samples.

The chain joins TRBV7-2 to TRBJ2-1; D could derive from TRBD1 or TRBD2 (6 bases each). The length of the CDR3 is 15 residues. The ends were cut back, 4 bases at V and 15 bases at J, with 25 bases in the middle. Germline V gene data show CDR1 as SGHTA and CDR2 as FQGNSA. DNA for the CDR3: TGTGCCAGCAGCTCTAGTGGTACGGGGGCGCTCCTGGGGTTCTTC. Encoded protein: CASSSSGTGALLGFF.

The J gene is TRBJ1-5, the V gene TRBV28, with D perhaps matching TRBD1 (5 bases). CDR3 length: 19 residues. In germline, CDR1 is MDHEN, CDR2 SYDVKM. V lost 5 bases and J lost 0, with 23 bases in between. The chain's CDR3 is CASSHPRTNRFNSNQPQHF. The CDR3 DNA reads TGTGCCAGCAGTCACCCACGAACAAACAGGTTTAATAGCAATCAGCCCCAGCATTTT.

J is TRBJ2-1 and V is TRBV7-6; 9 positions agree with TRBD2. V gave up 1 base and J gave up 6 bases; unmatched junction bases: 10. Germline CDR1 reads SGHVS; CDR2 reads FNYEAQ. The CDR3 is made up of 17 amino acids. The CDR3, as DNA: TGTGCCAGCAGCTTAGATTATGCGGGAGGGCCTATCAATGAGCAGTTCTTC. Translated: CASSLDYAGGPINEQFF.

DNA for the CDR3: TGTGCCTGGAGTATTTTAGGGGGCGAGCAGTACTTC. This sequence encodes CAWSILGGEQYF. The chain carries TRBV30 and TRBJ2-7, with D possibly TRBD1 on 6 matching bases. Germline V lookup: CDR1 GTSNPN, CDR2 SVGIG (reference sequence). Trimming shortened V by 2 bases and J by 6 bases, and 11 bases separated the two germline ends. This CDR3 region has 12 residues.

This chain connects TRBV4-2 to TRBJ2-5, with D unclear. The last part of the DNA fits TRBJ2-7 better; the J call may be wrong. Germline V gene lookup returns CDR1 LGHNA and CDR2 YNFKEQ. CDR3 length: 14 amino acids. The CDR3 DNA reads TGTGCCAGCAGCAAGGACGACCACTCCTACGAGCAGTACTTC. This codes for CASSKDDHSYEQYF.

V and J are TRBV27 and TRBJ2-7; D is tentatively TRBD1 or TRBD2 (6 bases each). The CDR3 sequence is 14 residues long. Between the trimmed V and J ends, which lost 0 bases and 3 bases, there was a span of 9 bases. The germline V gene encodes CDR1 MNHEY and CDR2 SMNVEV (reference sequence). As DNA, the CDR3 is TGTGCCAGCAGTTTATCTCGGGGGCTCTACGAGCAGTACTTC. Translating gives CASSLSRGLYEQYF.

Comments on this clone: At the DNA level, this CDR3 is encoded by other sequences in the same sample as well. This chain uses TRBV7-2 with TRBJ2-5; possible D gene TRBD1, 5 bases. V was shortened by 3 bases and J by 4 bases, with 12 bases between the two germline ends. The CDR3 is 14 amino acids. Germline-derived CDR1 and CDR2 are SGHTA and FQGNSA. CDR3 residues: CASSLSRETETQYF. As DNA, the CDR3 is TGTGCCAGCAGCTTGAGCAGGGAAACAGAGACCCAGTACTTC.

The rearrangement uses TRBV27 and TRBJ2-5; 10 bases align to TRBD1. Germline assignment: CDR1 MNHEY and CDR2 SMNVEV (reference sequence). V gave up 9 bases and J gave up 3 bases; unmatched junction bases: 7. The CDR3 totals 14 residues. CDR3 sequence reads: CARLKDRGKETQYF. In nucleotides, the CDR3 is TGTGCCAGACTTAAGGACAGGGGGAAAGAGACCCAGTACTTC.

The CDR3 loop reads CASSSPRTSSHNEQFF. The CDR3 coding sequence is TGTGCCAGCAGTTCCCCCCGGACTAGCTCGCACAATGAGCAGTTCTTC. This chain joins TRBV27 and TRBJ2-1; TRBD2 matches 8 bases. Germline V gives CDR1 MNHEY, CDR2 SMNVEV (reference sequence). J gave up 5 bases and V 4 bases, and 10 bases lay outside the gene matches. CDR3 length: 16 residues.

V gene TRBV28 combines with J gene TRBJ1-3, with 7 nucleotides matching TRBD1. V lost 3 bases to trimming and J lost 7 bases; unmatched junction nucleotides: 9. Germline V CDR1 and CDR2: MDHEN, SYDVKM. The length of the CDR3 is 15 residues. CDR3 DNA: TGTGCCAGCAGTTTGTCCAGGGGGTCCTGGAACACCATATATTTT. Protein sequence: CASSLSRGSWNTIYF. The full variable domain, with the rest looked up from reference TRBV28 and TRBJ1-3, is DVKVTQSSRYLVKRTGEKVFLECVQDMDHENMFWYRQDPGLGLRLIYFSYDVKMKEKGDIPEGYSVSREKKERFSLILESASTNQTSMYLCASSLSRGSWNTIYFGEGSWLTVV.

The V and J genes are TRBV30 and TRBJ2-5, with no clear D. The germline CDR1 and CDR2 sequences are GTSNPN and SVGIG (reference sequence). This CDR3 contains 13 residues. V was cut by 2 bases and J by 1 base, with 8 bases left in between. In DNA, the CDR3 is TGTGCCTGGAGTCTACACTTCCAAGAGACCCAGTACTTC. Translating gives CAWSLHFQETQYF.

The chain uses TRBV21-1 and TRBJ1-5; the D segment call TRBD1 is taken from the table without a DNA check. TRBV21-1 is reported as a pseudogene. This CDR3 spans 14 amino acids. This CDR3 is CASSKNRGTQPQHF. The CDR3 DNA reads as TGTGCCAGCAGCAAAAACAGGGGGACTCAGCCCCAGCATTTT.

The gene calls are TRBV7-7 and TRBJ2-2; perhaps TRBD2 as D (6 bases). CDR3 length: 18 residues. The V end lost 0 bases, the J end lost 2 bases, and 16 bases lay between the germline ends. Germline V gene sequence: CDR1 SSHAT, CDR2 FNYEAQ (reference sequence). The CDR3 region is CASSLAPTRGTNTGELFF. The CDR3, as DNA: TGTGCCAGCAGCTTAGCCCCTACTCGCGGGACCAACACCGGGGAGCTGTTTTTT. Full variable domain (outside the CDR3, taken from reference TRBV7-7 and TRBJ2-2): GAGVSQSPRYKVTKRGQDVTLRCDPISSHATLYWYQQALGQGPEFLTYFNYEAQPDKSGLPSDRFSAERPEGSISTLTIQRTEQRDSAMYRCASSLAPTRGTNTGELFFGEGSRLTVL.

A remark on this clone: The same CDR3 is also encoded by other DNA sequences in this sample. The chain carries TRBV5-4 and TRBJ2-7; possibly TRBD1 or TRBD2 for D (5 bases each). Germline values: CDR1 SGHNT, CDR2 YYREEE (reference sequence). Trimming cost V 4 bases and J 1 base, with 9 bases left between them. This CDR3 spans 13 amino acids. For the CDR3, the DNA is TGTGCCAGCAGCCCGGGACGGTCCTACGAGCAGTACTTC. This encodes CASSPGRSYEQYF.

Turning to this clone: At the DNA level, this CDR3 is encoded by other sequences in the same sample as well. The chain uses TRBV6-6 and TRBJ1-5; possibly TRBD1 for D (5 bases). The CDR3 length is 13 residues. Germline V gene data show CDR1 as MNHNY and CDR2 as SVGAGI (reference sequence). V was pared by 6 bases and J by 1 base, with 7 bases between. CDR3 nucleotides: TGTGCCAGCAGCCGGACAAGCAATCAGCCCCAGCATTTT. As protein: CASSRTSNQPQHF.

Notes on this clone: The sample holds other DNA sequences that translate to the same CDR3. The gene calls are TRBV11-3 and TRBJ2-1; D might be TRBD1 (6 bases). Germline V gene sequence: CDR1 SGHNT, CDR2 YENEEA. This CDR3 has 11 residues. V lost 8 bases and J lost 5, with 7 bases in between. The CDR3 sequence: CASSGDNEQFF. In nucleotides, the CDR3 is TGTGCCAGCTCAGGGGACAATGAGCAGTTCTTC.

This rearrangement joins TRBV6-6 to TRBJ2-3; perhaps TRBD2 as D (5 bases). The CDR3 has 12 amino acids. The V end lost 6 bases, the J end lost 6 bases, and 10 bases lay between the germline ends. Germline CDR1 is MNHNY and CDR2 is SVGAGI (reference sequence). CDR3 DNA: TGTGCCAGCAGCCGGACGGGGGATACGCAGTATTTT. The encoded protein is CASSRTGDTQYF.

This sequence joins TRBV2 and TRBJ1-5; 7 positions match TRBD1. Losses at the gene ends were 6 bases for V and 0 bases for J; bases not matched to a gene: 5. The CDR3 is made up of 15 amino acids. Looked up from germline, CDR1 is SNHLY and CDR2 is FYNNEI. This chain's CDR3 is CASRRDSYSNQPQHF. CDR3 bases: TGTGCCAGCAGGCGGGACAGTTATAGCAATCAGCCCCAGCATTTT.